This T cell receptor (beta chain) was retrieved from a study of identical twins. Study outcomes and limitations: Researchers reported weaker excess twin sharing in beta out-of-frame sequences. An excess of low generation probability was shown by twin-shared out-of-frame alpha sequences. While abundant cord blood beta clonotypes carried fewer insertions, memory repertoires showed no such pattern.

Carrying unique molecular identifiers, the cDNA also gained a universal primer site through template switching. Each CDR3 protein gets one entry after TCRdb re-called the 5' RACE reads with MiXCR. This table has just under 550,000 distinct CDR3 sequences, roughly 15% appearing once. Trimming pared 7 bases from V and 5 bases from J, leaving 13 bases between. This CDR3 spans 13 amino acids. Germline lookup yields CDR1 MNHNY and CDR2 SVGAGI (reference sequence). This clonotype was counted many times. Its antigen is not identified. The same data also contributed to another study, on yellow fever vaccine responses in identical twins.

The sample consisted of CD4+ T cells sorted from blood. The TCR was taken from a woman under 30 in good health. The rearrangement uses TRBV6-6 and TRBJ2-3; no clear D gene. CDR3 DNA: TGTGCCAGCACCCTGGACCCTCGAGATACGCAGTATTTT. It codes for CASTLDPRDTQYF.